This T cell receptor beta chain was identified in a study of blood T cell repertoires in COVID-19. Study as a whole: From the United States, Italy and Spain came samples of acute and convalescent COVID-19. T cells, B-cell-depleted T cells, or PBMCs provided the cDNA or gDNA that served as material.

Original methodology: Researchers report that nucleated cell counts were estimated from reference gene primer amplification. Sequenced by immunoSEQ multiplex PCR; TCRdb stores in-frame clones only, minus some. That table gives V, J and clone size, and the DNA gave D and trimming. The sample includes about 130,000 clones, around 89% seen only once; the top ten take about 3.2%. Sequencing used peripheral blood. The sequence came from a man between 60 and 75 years old with active or convalescent COVID-19.

The CDR3 spells CASSGQGSQPQHF. The DNA of the CDR3 is TGTGCCAGCAGTGGACAGGGAAGTCAGCCCCAGCATTTT. This rearrangement joins TRBV6-2 or TRBV6-3 to TRBJ1-5; 8 nucleotides line up with TRBD1. The CDR3 length is 13 residues. CDR1 is MNHEY, CDR2 SVGEGT, per germline. Germline trimming cut 5 bases from V and 6 bases from J; bases unmatched to any gene: 3.